These T cell receptor beta chains were read from a single sample in a study of blood T cell repertoires in COVID-19. Measured with immunoSEQ multiplex PCR; TCRdb has only the in-frame clones, and not every one. The sample includes more than 120,000 clones, roughly 89% of them seen just once. The source material was peripheral blood. These receptors came from a woman between 45 and 60 years old with active or convalescent COVID-19. CDR3s include the opening cysteine and the closing phenylalanine or tryptophan. The order of the fields is D gene, J gene, clone size, V gene, CDR3 protein, CDR3 DNA. D genes are given only for firm matches. Rows may omit the clone size; those that give it use once, few, many or a size class.

. TRBJ1-5 . TRBV29-1 CSVATASGNQPQHF TGCAGCGTAGCTACAGCCTCAGGCAATCAGCCCCAGCATTTT
TRBD1 TRBJ1-2 once TRBV27 CASSPYTGQGAGYTF TGTGCCAGCAGTCCCTACACCGGACAGGGGGCGGGCTACACCTTC
TRBD2 TRBJ2-7 . TRBV7-3 CASSRDVAAGDHEQYF TGTGCCAGCAGCCGGGATGTGGCAGCGGGAGACCACGAGCAGTACTTC
TRBD1 TRBJ1-1 . TRBV5-1 CASSLTTRTGPNTEAFF TGCGCCAGCAGCTTGACTACTAGGACAGGGCCGAACACTGAAGCTTTCTTT
TRBD1 TRBJ1-1 . TRBV15 CATSAPRAGGGRNTEAFF TGTGCCACCAGCGCGCCCAGGGCAGGGGGCGGGAGGAACACTGAAGCTTTCTTT
TRBD1 TRBJ2-7 few TRBV7-9 CASSAYRGTPYEQYF TGTGCCAGCAGCGCCTACAGGGGAACCCCCTACGAGCAGTACTTC
. TRBJ2-7 . TRBV3-1/TRBV3-2 CASSLSYEQYF TGTGCCAGCAGCCTGAGCTACGAGCAGTACTTC
. TRBJ1-5 . TRBV5-4 CASSLGGAASNQPQHF TGTGCCAGCAGCTTGGGCGGGGCGGCCAGCAATCAGCCCCAGCATTTT
. TRBJ2-1 . TRBV2 CASSRRVEAIEQFF TGTGCCAGCAGTAGGAGGGTGGAAGCGATTGAGCAGTTCTTC
. TRBJ1-6 . TRBV7-2 CASSNQGADGNSPLHF TGTGCCAGCAGCAATCAGGGCGCAGACGGGAATTCACCCCTCCACTTT
. TRBJ2-3 . TRBV18 CASSRTIASQDTQYF TGTGCCAGCTCACGAACGATAGCTAGCCAAGATACGCAGTATTTT
. TRBJ1-3 . TRBV30 CAVGGAYSGNTIYF TGTGCCGTCGGGGGGGCTTACTCTGGAAACACCATATATTTT
TRBD1 TRBJ1-2 . TRBV5-1 CASSVGDRGYGYTF TGCGCCAGCAGCGTGGGAGACAGGGGCTATGGCTACACCTTC
TRBD1 TRBJ2-3 . TRBV6-1 CASSDRGLRDTQYF TGTGCCAGCAGTGATAGGGGGCTGAGAGATACGCAGTATTTT
. TRBJ1-6 . TRBV12-3/TRBV12-4 CASRETAGRSLHF TGTGCCAGCCGGGAGACGGCAGGTCGGTCCCTCCACTTT
TRBD2 TRBJ2-1 . TRBV6-2/TRBV6-3 CASSYWGREGSYNEQFF TGTGCCAGCAGTTACTGGGGGCGGGAGGGGTCCTACAATGAGCAGTTCTTC
. TRBJ1-2 few TRBV4-1 CASSQGRQANYGYTF TGCGCCAGCAGCCAAGGCCGACAGGCTAACTATGGCTACACCTTC
. TRBJ2-1 . TRBV7-9 CASSQTSSEQFF TGTGCCAGCAGCCAGACAAGCAGTGAGCAGTTCTTC
. TRBJ1-1 . TRBV19 CASSIYRGERSTEAFF TGTGCCAGTAGTATATATCGGGGAGAGAGGTCGACTGAAGCTTTCTTT
. TRBJ1-3 . TRBV10-3 CAISDDIQGNTIYF TGTGCCATCAGTGACGATATCCAGGGGAACACCATATATTTT
. TRBJ1-2 . TRBV10-3 CAISAENYGYTF TGTGCCATCAGTGCCGAGAACTATGGCTACACCTTC
TRBD2 TRBJ2-1 . TRBV3-1/TRBV3-2 CASSLAGRAEQFF TGTGCCAGCAGCCTTGCAGGGAGGGCTGAGCAGTTCTTC
. TRBJ1-2 . TRBV11-2 CASSGTGLGYTF TGTGCCAGCAGCGGCACAGGGTTAGGCTACACCTTC
. TRBJ1-2 . TRBV10-3 CATGDGNGYTF TGTGCCACCGGTGACGGTAATGGCTACACCTTC
. TRBJ2-3 . TRBV6-5 CASTQSDTQYF TGTGCCAGCACCCAGTCGGATACGCAGTATTTT
TRBD1 TRBJ2-5 . TRBV6-2/TRBV6-3 CASSLQGETQYF TGTGCCAGCAGTTTACAGGGGGAGACCCAGTACTTC
. TRBJ1-4 . TRBV7-6 CASSLALGGNEKLFF TGTGCCAGCAGCTTAGCGCTCGGGGGGAATGAAAAACTGTTTTTT
. TRBJ1-3 . TRBV12-5 CASGLSGARNTIYF TGTGCTAGTGGTTTGTCAGGGGCGAGAAACACCATATATTTT
TRBD1 TRBJ2-5 once TRBV11-2 CASSSQDRGQETQYF TGTGCCAGCAGCTCACAAGACAGGGGACAAGAGACCCAGTACTTC
TRBD1 TRBJ1-3 . TRBV5-4 CASSLRGQGTNTIYF TGTGCCAGCAGCTTGAGGGGACAGGGAACAAACACCATATATTTT
TRBD2 TRBJ2-2 . TRBV4-2 CASSQVSTGTSGENTGELFF TGTGCCAGCAGCCAAGTTTCTACCGGGACTAGCGGGGAGAACACCGGGGAGCTGTTTTTT
TRBD2 TRBJ2-2 . TRBV19 CASMKREVTGELFF TGTGCCAGTATGAAGCGGGAGGTCACCGGGGAGCTGTTTTTT
. TRBJ2-6 . TRBV5-1 CASSLILSGANVLTF TGCGCCAGCAGCTTGATACTCTCTGGGGCCAACGTCCTGACTTTC
TRBD1 TRBJ1-1 . TRBV10-3 CAISESHTGGTEAFF TGTGCCATCAGTGAGTCTCACACAGGGGGCACTGAAGCTTTCTTT
. TRBJ1-2 . TRBV19 CASRYGPSFLVEANYGYTF TGTGCCAGTAGATATGGCCCATCATTTCTGGTTGAAGCTAACTATGGCTACACCTTC
. TRBJ2-7 . TRBV18 CASSPGYQGAYEQYF TGTGCCAGCTCACCAGGTTATCAGGGCGCCTACGAGCAGTACTTC
. TRBJ2-5 . TRBV18 CASSRASRQETQYF TGTGCCAGCTCACGGGCTAGCCGGCAAGAGACCCAGTACTTC
TRBD2 TRBJ2-1 once TRBV11-2 CASSSAGGSYNEQFF TGTGCCAGCAGCTCCGCGGGGGGGAGCTACAATGAGCAGTTCTTC
. TRBJ2-1 once TRBV28 CASRSAVDEQFF TGTGCCAGCAGGAGCGCGGTCGATGAGCAGTTCTTC
. TRBJ1-1 . TRBV14 CASSQVGAGTEAFF TGTGCCAGCAGCCAAGTGGGGGCAGGGACTGAAGCTTTCTTT
. TRBJ1-5 . TRBV3-1/TRBV3-2 CASSQDRGGQVNQPQHF TGTGCCAGCAGCCAAGATCGTGGGGGACAAGTCAATCAGCCCCAGCATTTT
. TRBJ2-3 few TRBV10-2 CASSTGTPDTQYF TGCGCCAGCTCCACCGGGACACCAGATACGCAGTATTTT
. TRBJ2-1 . TRBV3-1/TRBV3-2 CASSQDPRDRGEQFF TGTGCCAGCAGCCAAGACCCCCGGGATAGGGGGGAGCAGTTCTTC
. TRBJ1-1 . TRBV29-1 CSVQTTEAFF TGCAGCGTACAGACCACTGAAGCTTTCTTT
. TRBJ2-7 . TRBV5-1 CASSPGMLQGSEQYF TGCGCCAGCAGCCCGGGAATGCTGCAGGGGAGCGAGCAGTACTTC
. TRBJ1-2 once TRBV2 CASSSLQVRYGYTF TGTGCCAGCAGTTCATTACAGGTTCGATATGGCTACACCTTC
TRBD2 TRBJ2-3 . TRBV7-2 CAAALGGSTDTQYF TGTGCCGCAGCTCTGGGGGGGTCCACAGATACGCAGTATTTT
TRBD1 TRBJ1-1 . TRBV6-6 CASNTGTGGTEAFF TGTGCCAGCAACACCGGGACAGGGGGCACTGAAGCTTTCTTT
TRBD1 TRBJ1-1 . TRBV6-5 CASSYSQGALNTEAFF TGTGCCAGCAGTTACTCGCAGGGGGCCTTGAACACTGAAGCTTTCTTT
. TRBJ2-7 once TRBV5-4 CASSLDGSYEQYF TGTGCCAGCAGCTTGGACGGCTCCTACGAGCAGTACTTC
. TRBJ2-7 . TRBV7-2 CASSRAYEQYF TGTGCCAGCAGCCGAGCCTACGAGCAGTACTTC
TRBD1 TRBJ1-2 once TRBV9 CTSSALDRVNYGYTF TGTACCAGCAGCGCATTGGACAGGGTTAACTATGGCTACACCTTC
TRBD2 TRBJ2-7 . TRBV5-1 CASSPLVAGGREQYF TGCGCCAGCAGCCCCTTGGTAGCGGGAGGTAGGGAGCAGTACTTC
TRBD1 TRBJ1-4 few TRBV4-1 CASSQDFYRGQGLLGEDEKLFF TGCGCCAGCAGCCAAGATTTCTATAGGGGACAGGGCCTACTGGGGGAGGATGAAAAACTGTTTTTT
. TRBJ1-4 . TRBV7-6 CASSLTYNEKLFF TGTGCCAGCAGTCTTACTTATAATGAAAAACTGTTTTTT